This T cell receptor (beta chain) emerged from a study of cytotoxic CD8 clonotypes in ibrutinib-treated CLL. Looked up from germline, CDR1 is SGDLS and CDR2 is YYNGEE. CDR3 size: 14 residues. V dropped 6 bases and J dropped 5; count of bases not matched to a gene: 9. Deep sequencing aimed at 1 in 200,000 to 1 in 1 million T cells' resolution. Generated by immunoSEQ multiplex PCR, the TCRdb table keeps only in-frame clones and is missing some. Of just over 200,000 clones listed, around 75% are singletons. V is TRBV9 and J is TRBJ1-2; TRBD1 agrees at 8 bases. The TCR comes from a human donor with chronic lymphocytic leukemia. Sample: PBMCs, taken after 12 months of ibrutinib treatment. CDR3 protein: CASTSGGAGYGYTF. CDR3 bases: TGTGCCAGCACCTCAGGGGGCGCGGGGTATGGCTACACCTTC.